One sample yielded the 25 T cell receptor beta chains listed below, sequenced in a study of cytomegalovirus exposure and HLA in healthy donors. Profiled with immunoSEQ multiplex PCR; TCRdb holds only in-frame clones, not every one. The data hold about 63,000 clones, with over 90% observed a single time. The sample consisted of PBMCs. These receptor sequences come from a woman aged 18 to 35 in good health and CMV-seropositive.

This chain connects TRBV2 to TRBJ1-4; D is unclear. Trimming removed 0 bases from V and 5 bases from J, with 10 bases in between. CDR1 is SNHLY and CDR2 is FYNNEI in the germline V gene. The CDR3 extends over 15 amino acids. CDR3 sequence: CASSEASGGNEKLFF. CDR3 DNA: TGTGCCAGCAGTGAAGCGTCGGGAGGGAATGAAAAACTGTTTTTT. Looking up the rest from reference TRBV2 and TRBJ1-4 gives the full variable domain: EPEVTQTPSHQVTQMGQEVILRCVPISNHLYFYWYRQILGQKVEFLVSFYNNEISEKSEIFDDQFSVERPDGSNFTLKIRSTKLEDSAMYFCASSEASGGNEKLFFGSGTQLSVL.

V gene TRBV15 combines with J gene TRBJ2-5, with 7 bases matching TRBD2. Trimming cost V 0 bases and J 5 bases; bases outside gene matches: 9. This CDR3 contains 16 residues. CDR1 is LNHNV, CDR2 YYDKDF, per germline (reference sequence). The CDR3 bases are TGTGCCACCAGCAGAGATCTCTTGCTGGGGGGGGAGACCCAGTACTTC. Its protein is CATSRDLLLGGETQYF. The full variable domain, rest sourced from reference TRBV15 and TRBJ2-5, is DAMVIQNPRYQVTQFGKPVTLSCSQTLNHNVMYWYQQKSSQAPKLLFHYYDKDFNNEADTPDNFQSRRPNTSFCFLDIRSPGLGDTAMYLCATSRDLLLGGETQYFGPGTRLLVL.

This chain links TRBV10-1 with TRBJ2-3, with 15 bases that match TRBD2. The CDR3 runs to 15 residues. The germline V gene encodes CDR1 WNHNN and CDR2 SYGVQD (reference sequence). Germline trimming cut 3 bases from V and 11 bases from J; bases unmatched to any gene: 6. CDR3 loop: CASSDRTSGRGGQYF. CDR3 sequence (DNA): TGCGCCAGCAGTGACCGGACTAGCGGGAGGGGGGGGCAGTATTTT.

This clone was recorded only once. The chain uses TRBV28 and TRBJ2-1; D may be TRBD2 (6 bases). V gave up 5 bases and J gave up 0 bases, with 17 bases separating them. The germline CDR1 and CDR2 sequences are MDHEN and SYDVKM. CDR3 size: 17 residues. CDR3 DNA: TGTGCCAGCAGTACAGAGGGACTTCAGGGCTCCTACAATGAGCAGTTCTTC. Protein sequence: CASSTEGLQGSYNEQFF.

The chain employs TRBV18 and TRBJ2-1; a possible D gene is TRBD1 (6 bases). Looked up from germline, CDR1 is KGHSH and CDR2 is LQKENI. This CDR3 has 12 amino acids. The ends were cut back, 1 base at V and 8 bases at J, with 6 bases in the middle. The CDR3 nucleotides are TGTGCCAGCTCACCACAGGGGGATGAGCAGTTCTTC. It yields the protein CASSPQGDEQFF.

The genes are TRBV27 and TRBJ2-1, with TRBD1 matching over 9 bases. V trimming: 2 bases; J trimming: 6 bases; junction bases outside the gene matches: 5. CDR3 length equals 15 residues. In germline, CDR1 is MNHEY, CDR2 SMNVEV (reference sequence). The CDR3 sequence is CASSLPPTGGNEQFF. The CDR3 bases are TGTGCCAGCAGTTTACCTCCGACAGGGGGCAATGAGCAGTTCTTC.

The V and J genes are TRBV28 and TRBJ1-5; 8 nucleotides line up with TRBD1. Germline V lookup: CDR1 MDHEN, CDR2 SYDVKM. This CDR3 spans 16 amino acids. J lost 9 bases, V lost 4 bases, and 14 bases had no gene match. The DNA for the CDR3 is TGTGCCAGCAGTTACTCGGACAGGGCCGCTCGATCGCCCCAGCATTTT. Translation: CASSYSDRAARSPQHF.

The chain combines TRBV19 with TRBJ2-3; a possible D gene is TRBD1 (6 bases). V lost 7 bases, J lost 2 bases, and 13 bases lay in between. Germline values: CDR1 LNHDA, CDR2 SQIVND (reference sequence). The CDR3 totals 14 residues. The CDR3 nucleotides read TGTGCCAGTACCTTGGGGGCACCCACAGATACGCAGTATTTT. Protein sequence: CASTLGAPTDTQYF.

The J gene is TRBJ1-3, the V gene TRBV6-1, with unresolved D. The length of the CDR3 is 14 residues. Germline V lookup: CDR1 MNHNS, CDR2 SASEGT. The V end was cut by 4 bases, the J end by 0 bases, with 7 bases between. CDR3 residues: CASSATVSGNTIYF. Here the CDR3 DNA reads TGTGCCAGCAGTGCTACAGTCTCTGGAAACACCATATATTTT.

The CDR3 is CASSLGGSRVSGANVLTF. The CDR3 DNA sequence: TGCGCCAGCAGCTTGGGAGGCAGCCGCGTCTCTGGGGCCAACGTCCTGACTTTC. V is TRBV5-1 and J is TRBJ2-6; D call uncertain. Germline CDR1 and CDR2: SGHRS and YFSETQ. Trimming stripped 0 bases from V and 0 bases from J, with 13 bases between. The CDR3 contains 18 residues.

This clone was seen once. The genes are TRBV27 and TRBJ2-3; 7 nucleotides align to TRBD2. The CDR3 extends over 14 amino acids. Germline lookup yields CDR1 MNHEY and CDR2 SMNVEV (reference sequence). Trimming took 3 bases from V and 4 from J; bases not matched to a gene: 4. The CDR3 loop is CASSLGGRADTQYF. The DNA of the CDR3 is TGTGCCAGCAGTTTGGGGGGGAGGGCAGATACGCAGTATTTT.

This clone was counted only a few times. The CDR3 spells CASSPAGGRTYEQYF. CDR3 nucleotide sequence: TGCGCCAGCAGCCCGGCGGGCGGGAGGACCTACGAGCAGTACTTC. J is TRBJ2-7 and V is TRBV4-1; 8 bases line up with TRBD2. The CDR3 consists of 15 residues. Trimming took 4 bases from V and 2 from J; bases not matched to a gene: 7. From germline, CDR1 is MGHRA and CDR2 YSYEKL.

This chain joins TRBV7-2 and TRBJ2-2; D is ambiguous. The V end was cut by 5 bases, the J end by 7 bases, with 8 bases between. Germline-derived CDR1 and CDR2 are SGHTA and FQGNSA. The CDR3 loop spans 12 amino acids. The CDR3 sequence: CASSTYSGELFF. In DNA, the CDR3 is TGTGCCAGCAGCACCTATAGCGGGGAGCTGTTTTTT.

V usage is TRBV7-9 and J usage is TRBJ2-1; tentatively, D is TRBD2 (6 bases). CDR3 length: 15 residues. The V end was cut by 5 bases, the J end by 5 bases, with 16 bases between. CDR1 and CDR2 (germline): SEHNR, FQNEAQ (reference sequence). In DNA, the CDR3 is TGTGCCAGCAGCAAAGTGGGGGTAGCGGACAATGAGCAGTTCTTC. The encoded protein is CASSKVGVADNEQFF. The full variable domain, in which reference TRBV7-9 and TRBJ2-1 provide the parts outside the CDR3, is DTGVSQNPRHKITKRGQNVTFRCDPISEHNRLYWYRQTLGQGPEFLTYFQNEAQLEKSRLLSDRFSAERPKGSFSTLEIQRTEQGDSAMYLCASSKVGVADNEQFFGPGTRLTVL.

The DNA for the CDR3 is TGCGCCAGCAGCTTGGCGAGAGATCCAGATACGCAGTATTTT. Amino acid sequence: CASSLARDPDTQYF. V is TRBV5-1 and J is TRBJ2-3; no clear D gene. The CDR3 has 14 residues. V was trimmed by 0 bases and J by 4 bases, leaving 9 bases between them. The V gene's germline CDR1 is SGHRS and CDR2 YFSETQ.

V is TRBV10-1 and J is TRBJ2-1; TRBD1 aligns across 9 bases. Germline V gives CDR1 WNHNN, CDR2 SYGVQD (reference sequence). Trimming removed 3 bases from V and 4 bases from J; junction bases left unmatched: 4. The CDR3 consists of 15 residues. The CDR3 protein is CASSDWTGDYNEQFF. The DNA of the CDR3 is TGCGCCAGCAGTGATTGGACAGGGGATTACAATGAGCAGTTCTTC.

The rearrangement uses TRBV30 and TRBJ2-2; no definite D call. The V gene lost 3 bases and the J gene lost 0 bases, with 8 bases spanning the gap. Germline CDR1 GTSNPN, CDR2 SVGIG (reference sequence). The CDR3 has 14 residues. CDR3 residues: CAWSIVANTGELFF. The CDR3 coding sequence is TGTGCCTGGAGCATAGTTGCGAACACCGGGGAGCTGTTTTTT.

The rearrangement joins TRBV11-2 to TRBJ2-2; D call uncertain. Trimming cost V 0 bases and J 3 bases, with 5 bases left between them. Germline values: CDR1 SGHAT, CDR2 FQNNGV. This CDR3 comprises 14 residues. The CDR3 DNA reads TGTGCCAGCAGCTTAGATCGGGACACCGGGGAGCTGTTTTTT. This codes for CASSLDRDTGELFF.

The chain is built from TRBV25-1 and TRBJ2-7, with D possibly matching TRBD1 (6 bases). Germline V gives CDR1 MGHDK, CDR2 SYGVNS. With 4 bases removed from V and 7 bases from J, the gap between germline ends came to 20 bases. This CDR3 region has 15 residues. CDR3 residues: CASSVGWGLVREQYF. The CDR3 bases are TGTGCCAGCAGTGTAGGATGGGGGCTCGTGAGGGAGCAGTACTTC.

The rearrangement uses TRBV28 and TRBJ2-7; D perhaps matches TRBD2 (5 bases). V lost 6 bases to trimming and J lost 2 bases, with 11 bases between them. This CDR3 region has 13 residues. The germline V gene encodes CDR1 MDHEN and CDR2 SYDVKM. The CDR3 sequence: CASRGVTTYEQYF. CDR3 bases: TGTGCCAGCAGGGGAGTTACTACCTACGAGCAGTACTTC.

This clone was detected once. CDR3 loop: CASSLLREDEQFF. The CDR3, as DNA: TGTGCCAGCAGCTTACTGCGGGAGGACGAGCAGTTCTTC. The chain has TRBV7-3 and TRBJ2-1; 8 bases are shared with TRBD2. The V gene's germline CDR1 is SGHTA and CDR2 FQGTGA. V lost 2 bases to trimming and J lost 10 bases; unmatched junction nucleotides: 4. The CDR3 runs to 13 residues.

The V and J genes are TRBV6-5 and TRBJ2-7, with 11 bases aligning to TRBD1. V trimming: 6 bases; J trimming: 0 bases; junction bases outside the gene matches: 4. The germline gives CDR1 MNHEY, CDR2 SVGAGI. CDR3 length: 15 amino acids. The CDR3 is CASRLGTGGSYEQYF. CDR3 DNA: TGTGCCAGCAGACTCGGGACAGGGGGCTCCTACGAGCAGTACTTC.

This clone was seen just once. V is TRBV11-1 and J is TRBJ2-7; TRBD2 matches at 14 bases. Germline V gene lookup returns CDR1 SGHAT and CDR2 FQDESV (reference sequence). The CDR3 sequence is 15 residues long. The J segment lost 2 bases and the V segment lost 5 bases, leaving 2 bases of the junction unmatched. The CDR3 bases are TGTGCCAGCAGCCTGGGACTAGCGGGAGCCTACGAGCAGTACTTC. It codes for CASSLGLAGAYEQYF. The full variable domain, completed using reference TRBV11-1 and TRBJ2-7, is EAEVAQSPRYKITEKSQAVAFWCDPISGHATLYWYRQILGQGPELLVQFQDESVVDDSQLPKDRFSAERLKGVDSTLKIQPAELGDSAMYLCASSLGLAGAYEQYFGPGTRLTVT.

V gene TRBV5-6 combines with J gene TRBJ2-3; 7 nucleotides align to TRBD2. Per the germline V gene, CDR1 is SGHDT and CDR2 is YYEEEE. With 4 bases clipped from V and 15 bases from J, the junction kept 11 bases outside the gene matches. The CDR3 runs to 12 residues. The CDR3 bases are TGTGCCAGCAGCGCCGCGGGGGACTCGGATTATTTT. Residues: CASSAAGDSDYF. Complete variable domain (other parts from reference TRBV5-6 and TRBJ2-3): DAGVTQSPTHLIKTRGQQVTLRCSPKSGHDTVSWYQQALGQGPQFIFQYYEEEERQRGNFPDRFSGHQFPNYSSELNVNALLLGDSALYLCASSAAGDSDYFGPGTRLTVL.

This clone is a singleton in its sample. This chain connects TRBV19 to TRBJ2-1, with TRBD1 as a possible D gene (6 bases). V shed 3 bases and J shed 3 bases, with 12 bases lying between them. Germline values: CDR1 LNHDA, CDR2 SQIVND (reference sequence). CDR3 length: 15 residues. The CDR3 nucleotides are TGTGCCAGTAGTATCCACGAAGGGGGCTACAATGAGCAGTTCTTC. It codes for CASSIHEGGYNEQFF.